This T cell receptor beta chain was retrieved from a study of vaccination effects on CD4 cells after COVID-19 (dated by TCRdb to 2022 to 2024). Concerning the study at large: Post-vaccine samples across the study were collected a median of 72 days after the second dose, with a range of 14 to 241. In both COVID-19 convalescent patients and infection-naive vaccine recipients, the study compared SARS-CoV-2 spike-specific CD4+ TCR repertoires from before mRNA vaccination with those from after it. Altogether, around eleven COVID-19 convalescent patients and a few SARS-CoV-2-naive healthy vaccine recipients made up the full study. In the study, cultures from other donors were sequenced using the Oncomine TCR Beta short-read assay on an Illumina iSeq 100.

As regards this clone: Its antigen is currently not known. Base-call qualities are not available, and no considerably larger clone is one nucleotide away.

General conclusions and limits of the study: Only a small number of convalescent patients were included, and no early post-infection timepoints were available, which limited the study. Both infection-induced and vaccine-induced clones contracted markedly at late post-vaccination timepoints, which is consistent with waning T cell responses. In healthy vaccine recipients, vaccine-induced clones were almost all SARS-CoV-2 mono-reactive, with only 1 of 255 being cross-reactive with common cold coronaviruses.

Libraries were prepared through the immunoSEQ multiplex PCR assay. DNA from the cultured and isolated CD4+ T cells underwent TCR beta CDR3 sequencing. In the paper's pipeline: The analysis removed non-productive TCR sequences, trimmed reads to the CDR3 region, and retained only CDR3s that were 7 or more amino acids long. The MANAFEST web app was used to pick out antigen-specific clonotypes by comparing their expansion in peptide wells with that in reference cultures. Positive clones required FDR<0.05 expansion versus reference and all other wells, odds ratio above 5, and frequency above 0.1% in two replicate wells. A clonotype was called cross-reactive if it was significantly expanded both in SARS-CoV-2 spike wells and in at least one common cold coronavirus spike condition. Levenshtein distance calculated with the stringdist R package was used to assess CDR3 similarity, and unrooted trees were constructed with ape in R 3.6.1. Imported from immuneACCESS, the table was reduced by TCRdb to in-frame sequences with V and J called. These copies leave out some clones; in studies compared against another copy, an unresolved V gene accounts for under half, and the cause of the remainder is not known. That table gives V, J and clone size, and the DNA gave D and trimming. The sample data list around 24,000 clones, and 60% to 80% of these were observed just once. The ten largest clonotypes hold roughly 6% of the sample.

Including cysteine and valine, the CDR3 has 15 amino acids. Only the CDR3 DNA is retained, 45 bases long and in frame from the first base. Germline trimming amounts to 3 bases on V and 2 bases on J, with 7 as the count of junction bases outside the gene matches. Reading the germline V gene (reference sequence) gives CDR1 LNHNV and CDR2 YYDKDF. In the ViraFEST assay, PBMC were stimulated with viral peptide pools, and TCR sequencing was then used to find antigen-specific CD4+ T cell clonotypes based on their expansion. After more than 9 days of culture, CD4+ T cells were isolated with the EasySep CD4+ T cell isolation kit. Two doses of either the BNT162b2 or the mRNA-1273 mRNA SARS-CoV-2 vaccine were administered to participants. The absence of prior SARS-CoV-2 infection in healthy vaccine recipients was confirmed by negative nucleocapsid antibodies before and after vaccination. Two million PBMC per well were cultured with 9 to 10 ug/ml peptides in IMDM containing 5% human AB serum, about 9 IU/ml IL-2 and gentamicin. On days 3 and 7, half of the culture medium was replaced with fresh IL-2-containing medium. Unless noted otherwise, every peptide stimulation condition was cultured in triplicate wells. PBMC were separated from whole blood using Ficoll-Paque Plus gradient centrifugation and were then either cryopreserved at -140C or used fresh. The spike proteins of SARS-CoV-2 and of the common cold coronaviruses HCoV-NL63, HCoV-OC43 and HCoV-229E were spanned by overlapping peptide pools. The QIAamp micro DNA kit was used to extract genomic DNA from the cultured CD4+ T cells.

This clonotype was sampled from a human donor who received a COVID-19 vaccine. Some clones in this sample may be carry-over from other donors' samples. Material: CD4+ T cells from PBMCs cultured with SARS-CoV-2 spike peptides, obtained after COVID-19 vaccination. The cell subset or site tag for this specimen amounts to: SARS-CoV-2 spike overlapping peptide pool stimulation. The chain links TRBV15 with TRBJ2-7, with TRBD1 identical over 7 junction bases. The CDR3 reads as follows: CATSSDRVRAYEQYV. At the DNA level, the sequence is TGTGCCACCAGCAGCGACAGGGTGAGGGCCTACGAGCAGTACGTC.